In this sample, the clone carrying this T cell receptor beta chain turned up many times. Its matching antigen is unknown. The data stem from a study of T-cell reconstitution after alpha-beta-depleted transplantation in children. Notes on the study in general: Reportedly, only several hundred clones from non-depleted graft cells drove alpha-beta T-cell counts at about two months. T cells produced anew were the main source of T-cell counts and diversity one year after transplant.

V lost 7 bases to trimming and J lost 2 bases, with 9 bases between them. The CDR3 totals 14 residues. The V gene's germline CDR1 is MNHEY and CDR2 SMNVEV (reference sequence). The authors prepared the TCRbeta library with unique molecular identifiers. TCRdb re-called the PCR reads with MiXCR, one entry per CDR3 protein. This table holds a few hundred thousand distinct CDR3 sequences, about 25% found once. This receptor was obtained from a girl aged 2-10 years with Fanconi anemia, due to receive a stem cell transplant. Sequencing was performed on PBMCs, taken before TCRalphabeta/CD19-depleted stem cell transplant. The chain couples TRBV27 to TRBJ2-6; D is uncertain. The CDR3 nucleotides are TGTGCCAGCAATTCCCTCCCTGGGGCCAACGTCCTGACTTTC. It specifies CASNSLPGANVLTF.